The 17 T cell receptor beta chains given below trace back to one sample, sequenced in a study of Tregs in tolerant kidney transplant recipients. Measured with immunoSEQ multiplex PCR; TCRdb has only the in-frame clones, and not every one. Its clone listing holds tens of thousands of clones. This material consisted of CD4+ T cells from blood, taken before the transplant. Receptors were obtained from a human donor who received a combined kidney and bone marrow transplant.

On this clone: The observed sequence ends 3 residues before the CDR3 terminus, with the missing tail filled in from the germline J gene. The genes are TRBV7-9 and TRBJ1-2; perhaps TRBD1 as D (5 bases). This CDR3 has 13 residues. Trimming stripped 5 bases from V and 4 bases from J, with 11 bases between. CDR1 is SEHNR and CDR2 is FQNEAQ in the germline V gene (reference sequence). CDR3 bases read: TGTGCCAGCAGCCCGAGGGGTGGCTATGGC. It yields the protein CASSPRGGYG. The entire CDR3 protein reads CASSPRGGYGYTF.

Of note for this clone: With the read ending 3 residues before the CDR3 end, the germline J gene is used to fill in that end. The gene calls are TRBV11-2 and TRBJ1-1; D perhaps matches TRBD1 (5 bases). The CDR3 has 13 amino acids. V dropped 2 bases and J dropped 6 bases, with 10 bases sitting between them. The V gene's germline CDR1 is SGHAT and CDR2 FQNNGV. The sequenced part of the CDR3 DNA is TGTGCCAGCAGCTTATTGGGGCAGCCTGAA. The encoded protein is CASSLLGQPE. The whole CDR3 sequence reads CASSLLGQPEAFF.

As for this clone: The missing CDR3 end, 3 residues past where the read stops, is filled in from the germline J gene. The chain is built from TRBV6-2 or TRBV6-3 and TRBJ2-5, with 9 bases that match TRBD2. The CDR3 extends over 15 amino acids. V was clipped by 4 bases and J by 1 base; unmatched bases: 4. CDR1 is MNHEY and CDR2 is SVGEGT in the germline V gene. CDR3 residues: CASSFLAGFQETQYF. The covered CDR3 bases are TGTGCCAGCAGTTTCCTAGCGGGATTCCAAGAGACC.

Remarks on this clone: The CDR3 goes on 3 residues after the read ends, and that part is filled in from the germline J gene. The V and J genes are TRBV30 and TRBJ2-5, with D tentatively TRBD1 (5 bases). Germline assignment: CDR1 GTSNPN and CDR2 SVGIG (reference sequence). CDR3 size: 13 residues. Trimming took off 5 bases at V and 4 bases at J, with 14 bases between the two ends. The CDR3 reads CAWGAQSLETQYF. The CDR3 bases that were read are TGTGCCTGGGGGGCACAGAGCTTAGAGACC.

In the case of this clone: The read ends 3 residues early relative to the CDR3; the germline J gene fills the gap. This chain uses TRBV29-1 with TRBJ2-5; 7 nucleotides agree with TRBD1. Germline values: CDR1 SQVTM, CDR2 ANQGSEA. The CDR3 contains 14 residues. The J segment lost 4 bases and the V segment lost 4 bases, leaving 9 bases of the junction unmatched. The chain's CDR3 is CSVAEGAHVETQYF. The DNA read from the CDR3 is TGCAGCGTTGCAGAGGGGGCGCATGTAGAGACC.

A remark on this clone: The DNA ends 3 residues before the CDR3 does, and the rest of the CDR3 is filled in from the germline J gene. The chain links TRBV6-2 or TRBV6-3 to TRBJ1-1; 9 bases match TRBD1. Germline loops: CDR1 MNHEY, CDR2 SVGEGT. This CDR3 is built from 15 residues. J was trimmed by 1 base and V by 2 bases; bases with no gene match: 2. CDR3 bases read: TGTGCCAGCAGTTACGCGGGACAGGGGAACACTGAA. It translates to CASSYAGQGNTE. In full, the CDR3 reads CASSYAGQGNTEAFF.

Concerning this clone: The observed sequence ends 3 residues before the CDR3 terminus, with the missing tail filled in from the germline J gene. The chain recombines TRBV6-2 or TRBV6-3 with TRBJ1-1; 7 positions agree with TRBD1. The germline gives CDR1 MNHEY, CDR2 SVGEGT. The CDR3 covers 14 residues. The V gene end was trimmed by 6 bases and the J gene end by 4 bases; junction bases not matched to a gene: 8. This CDR3 is CASSQTGRGTEAFF. CDR3 DNA (partial): TGTGCCAGCAGCCAGACAGGGAGGGGCACTGAA.

Of note for this clone: The missing CDR3 end, 3 residues past where the read stops, is filled in from the germline J gene. This chain connects TRBV2 to TRBJ1-2; unclear D gene. This CDR3 has 13 residues. V lost 2 bases and J lost 6, with 10 bases in between. The germline gives CDR1 SNHLY, CDR2 FYNNEI. CDR3 region: CASSELGSHGYTF. The sequenced part of the CDR3 DNA is TGTGCCAGCAGTGAACTGGGCAGTCATGGC. Full variable domain (rest looked up from reference TRBV2 and TRBJ1-2): EPEVTQTPSHQVTQMGQEVILRCVPISNHLYFYWYRQILGQKVEFLVSFYNNEISEKSEIFDDQFSVERPDGSNFTLKIRSTKLEDSAMYFCASSELGSHGYTFGSGTRLTVV.

Comments on this clone: The read comes to an end 3 residues before the CDR3 does, leaving the germline J gene to fill in the end. The chain links TRBV6-1 to TRBJ2-3; D gene unclear. V gave up 1 base and J gave up 0 bases, with 11 bases separating them. The germline V gene encodes CDR1 MNHNS and CDR2 SASEGT. The CDR3 consists of 16 residues. The sequenced CDR3 bases are TGTGCCAGCAGTGAAGAAGGGTCCCCTAGCACAGATACG. Its translation: CASSEEGSPSTDT. The whole CDR3 is CASSEEGSPSTDTQYF.

In the case of this clone: The read ends 3 residues shy of where the CDR3 ends; the end is completed using the germline J gene. This sequence joins TRBV30 and TRBJ2-1; 14 positions agree with TRBD2. Germline V CDR1 and CDR2: GTSNPN, SVGIG (reference sequence). This CDR3 has 16 residues. With 1 base clipped from V and 8 bases from J, the junction kept 7 bases outside the gene matches. The DNA read from the CDR3 is TGTGCCTGGAGTGCCCAACTGGGACTAGCGGGAGATGAG. Residues: CAWSAQLGLAGDE. The whole CDR3 reads CAWSAQLGLAGDEQFF.

Worth noting for this clone: The CDR3 goes on 3 residues after the read ends, and that part is filled in from the germline J gene. This chain links TRBV7-2 with TRBJ2-5; D ambiguous. The germline V gene has CDR1 SGHTA and CDR2 FQGNSA. CDR3 length equals 11 residues. V lost 5 bases to trimming and J lost 4 bases, with 5 bases between them. The CDR3 loop reads CASSQRETQYF. The covered CDR3 bases are TGTGCCAGCAGCCAGAGAGAGACC.

This CDR3 reads CASIDRGGNQPQHF. CDR3 DNA, as far as it was read: TGTGCCAGTATAGACAGGGGAGGCAATCAGCCC. The chain is built from TRBV19 and TRBJ1-5, with TRBD1 matching over 8 bases. Read data end 3 residues before the CDR3 end; the end is taken from the germline J gene. The CDR3 length is 14 residues. CDR1 is LNHDA, CDR2 SQIVND, per germline (reference sequence). V shed 7 bases, J shed 2 bases, and the junction held 4 bases outside the gene matches. The full variable domain, its missing parts supplied by reference TRBV19 and TRBJ1-5, is DGGITQSPKYLFRKEGQNVTLSCEQNLNHDAMYWYRQDPGQGLRLIYYSQIVNDFQKGDIAEGYSVSREKKESFPLTVTSAQKNPTAFYLCASIDRGGNQPQHFGDGTRLSIL.

In regard to this clone: The sequenced fragment ends 3 residues before the CDR3 boundary, so the rest is inferred from the germline J gene. This rearrangement joins TRBV20-1 to TRBJ1-1; perhaps TRBD1 as D (6 bases). Germline CDR1 is DFQATT and CDR2 is SNEGSKA (reference sequence). This CDR3 comprises 14 residues. CDR3 amino acids: CRVGQLNKNTEAFF. CDR3 DNA (partial): TGCAGGGTCGGACAGCTTAACAAGAACACTGAA.

With regard to this clone: The read ends 3 residues before the CDR3 terminus; that terminus is restored from the germline J gene. V gene TRBV20-1 combines with J gene TRBJ1-2; D possibly corresponds to TRBD1 (6 bases). Germline V gene sequence: CDR1 DFQATT, CDR2 SNEGSKA (reference sequence). This CDR3 is built from 12 residues. The V end lost 3 bases, the J end lost 3 bases, and 8 bases lay between the germline ends. Partial CDR3 DNA: TGCAGTGCTAGGGACAGACACTATGGC. Translation gives CSARDRHYG. The whole CDR3 sequence is CSARDRHYGYTF.

Worth noting for this clone: The read gets to within 3 residues of the CDR3 end, and the germline J gene fills in the rest. V is TRBV18 and J is TRBJ2-1; 9 bases map to TRBD1. CDR1 KGHSH and CDR2 LQKENI come from the germline V gene. V was pared by 3 bases and J by 5 bases, with 8 bases of the junction left unmatched. This CDR3 region has 16 residues. CDR3 bases read: TGTGCCAGCTCACCTCAAGGACAGGGGACTCACAATGAG. It encodes CASSPQGQGTHNE. The CDR3, in full, reads CASSPQGQGTHNEQFF.

Points on this clone: The read stops 3 residues short of the end of the CDR3; the missing end is completed from the germline J gene. The chain recombines TRBV7-2 with TRBJ2-2; a possible D gene is TRBD2 (6 bases). The germline V and J ends were trimmed by 6 bases and 8 bases, with 13 bases remaining between them. This CDR3 comprises 13 residues. The V gene's germline CDR1 is SGHTA and CDR2 FQGNSA. The sequenced part of the CDR3 DNA is TGTGCCAGCAGGTCCCTGGGGGGAGGGGAG. Its protein product is CASRSLGGGE. The CDR3 in full is CASRSLGGGELFF.

On this clone: With the read ending 3 residues before the CDR3 end, the germline J gene is used to fill in that end. This chain joins TRBV19 and TRBJ2-2, with D perhaps TRBD1 (5 bases). With 1 base removed from V and 6 bases from J, the gap between germline ends came to 9 bases. The CDR3 has 14 residues. From germline, CDR1 is LNHDA and CDR2 SQIVND (reference sequence). The chain's CDR3 is CASSIVSGPGELFF. The CDR3 bases that were read are TGTGCCAGTAGTATAGTATCAGGGCCCGGGGAG.